The entry below describes one T cell receptor beta chain. Its target is not known. This sample is drawn from a study of cytotoxic CD8 clonotypes in ibrutinib-treated CLL. Overall study: Productive templates averaged about 230,000 per sample, and productive rearrangements some 96,000.

Some clones are missing from TCRdb's copy, which holds only in-frame ones; the method was immunoSEQ multiplex PCR. The sample includes 130,000 to 150,000 clones, approximately 90% of them seen just once. CDR1 is SGHTS and CDR2 is YDEGEE in the germline V gene. The CDR3 has 15 residues. V gave up 1 base and J gave up 8 bases; unmatched junction bases: 11. Whole-study results and caveats: Treatment saw public clonotypes, which were uncommon, either contract or stay stable.

Sample: PBMCs, taken after 12 months of ibrutinib treatment. This chain joins TRBV5-8 and TRBJ1-2; TRBD1 aligns across 7 bases. The source is a human donor with chronic lymphocytic leukemia. The CDR3 DNA is TGTGCCAGCAGCTTGTCCCTCAGGGGGGGGTTCGGCTACACCTTC. This codes for CASSLSLRGGFGYTF.